This T cell receptor (beta chain) emerged from a study of blood T cell repertoires in COVID-19. Study summary: In each case, the material was cDNA or gDNA derived from T cells, B-cell-depleted T cells, or PBMCs.

The protocol was immunoSEQ multiplex PCR, while the TCRdb copy is restricted to in-frame clones and leaves out a portion. The sample includes approximately 300,000 clones, over 85% seen only once; the top ten take around 2.7%. All recovered Cohort 3 donors got two negative PCRs, got clearance, or saw symptom resolution. The sequencing input was PBMCs or T cells enriched from blood (not recorded which). This sequence originates from a man in his fifties or sixties who had recovered from COVID-19.

DNA of the CDR3: TGCAGCGCCGGGAGACCCCAGAGGTCTGAAGCTTTCTTT. Its protein is CSAGRPQRSEAFF. The gene calls are TRBV29-1 and TRBJ1-1, with D uncertain. The V end was cut by 7 bases, the J end by 6 bases, with 18 bases between. The CDR3 is made up of 13 amino acids. Germline V gives CDR1 SQVTM, CDR2 ANQGSEA.